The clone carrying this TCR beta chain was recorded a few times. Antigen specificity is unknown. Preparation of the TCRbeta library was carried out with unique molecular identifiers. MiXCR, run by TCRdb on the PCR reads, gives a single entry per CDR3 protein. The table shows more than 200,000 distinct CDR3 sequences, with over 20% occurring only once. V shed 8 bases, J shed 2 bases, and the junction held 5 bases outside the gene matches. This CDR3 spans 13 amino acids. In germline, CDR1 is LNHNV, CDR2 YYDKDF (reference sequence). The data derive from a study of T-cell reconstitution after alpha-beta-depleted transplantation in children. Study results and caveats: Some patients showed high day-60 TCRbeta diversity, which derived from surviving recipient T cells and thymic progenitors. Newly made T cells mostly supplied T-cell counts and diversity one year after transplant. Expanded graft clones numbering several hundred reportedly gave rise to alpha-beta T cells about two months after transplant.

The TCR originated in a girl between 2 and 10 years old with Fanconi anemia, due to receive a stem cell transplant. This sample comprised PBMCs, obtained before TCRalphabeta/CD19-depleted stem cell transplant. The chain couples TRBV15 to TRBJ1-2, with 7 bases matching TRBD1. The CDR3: CATGTVINYGYTF. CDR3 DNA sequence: TGTGCCACCGGGACAGTTATAAACTATGGCTACACCTTC.